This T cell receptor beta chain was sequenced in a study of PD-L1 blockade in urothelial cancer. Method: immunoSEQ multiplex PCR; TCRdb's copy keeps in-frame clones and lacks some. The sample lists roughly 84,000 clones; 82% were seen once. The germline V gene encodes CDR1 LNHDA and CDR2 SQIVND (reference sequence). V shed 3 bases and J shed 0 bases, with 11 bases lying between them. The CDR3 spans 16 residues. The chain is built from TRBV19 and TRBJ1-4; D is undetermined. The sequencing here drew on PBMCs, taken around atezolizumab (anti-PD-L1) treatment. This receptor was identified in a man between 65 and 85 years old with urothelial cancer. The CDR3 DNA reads TGTGCCAGTAGTATTGAGAGGAGTGCAACTAATGAAAAACTGTTTTTT. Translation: CASSIERSATNEKLFF.